This section outlines one TCR beta chain sequence together with its context. The antigen is undetermined. The source of the sample is a study of blood T cells in healthy people across ages. Across the whole study: T cells yielded about one barcoded beta molecule per two cells through template switching. Whole-study findings and limits: Comparison with aged donors showed that long-lived donors had more naive CD4+ cells and higher diversity. Per million T cells, TCR beta diversity dropped roughly linearly as age increased.

The use of a sample-barcoded 5' primer and a J-beta primer mix characterized a second PCR of about 6 to 11 cycles. Via MiXCR, TCRdb re-called the 5' RACE reads, giving one row per CDR3 protein. The sample records over 700,000 distinct CDR3 sequences, 50% to 65% being singletons. V dropped 0 bases and J dropped 7; count of bases not matched to a gene: 9. Germline CDR1 reads SGDLS; CDR2 reads YYNGEE. The CDR3 length is 16 residues. Sequenced: blood. The TCR comes from a man older than 75 in good health. The rearrangement links TRBV9 to TRBJ2-3, with TRBD2 matching over 9 bases. DNA of the CDR3: TGTGCCAGCAGCGTAGGTTCTAGCGGGAACTCCTATACGCAGTATTTT. It translates to CASSVGSSGNSYTQYF.